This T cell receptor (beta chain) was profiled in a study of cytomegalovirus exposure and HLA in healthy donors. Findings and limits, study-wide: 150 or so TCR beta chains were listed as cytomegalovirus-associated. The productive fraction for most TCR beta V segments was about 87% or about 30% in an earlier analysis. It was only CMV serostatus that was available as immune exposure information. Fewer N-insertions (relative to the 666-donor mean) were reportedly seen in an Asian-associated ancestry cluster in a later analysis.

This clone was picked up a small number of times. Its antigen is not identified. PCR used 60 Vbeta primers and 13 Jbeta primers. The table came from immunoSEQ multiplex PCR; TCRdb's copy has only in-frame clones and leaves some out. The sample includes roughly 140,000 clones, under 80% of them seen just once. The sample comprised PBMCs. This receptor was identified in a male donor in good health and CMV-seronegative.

CDR3 in amino acids: CASTTIGSRSYGYTF. CDR3 DNA: TGTGCCAGCACCACTATCGGGTCCCGTTCTTATGGCTACACCTTC. J is TRBJ1-2 and V is TRBV7-2; no firm D call. The V end was cut by 7 bases, the J end by 5 bases, with 20 bases between. CDR3 size: 15 residues. Per germline, CDR1 SGHTA and CDR2 FQGNSA.